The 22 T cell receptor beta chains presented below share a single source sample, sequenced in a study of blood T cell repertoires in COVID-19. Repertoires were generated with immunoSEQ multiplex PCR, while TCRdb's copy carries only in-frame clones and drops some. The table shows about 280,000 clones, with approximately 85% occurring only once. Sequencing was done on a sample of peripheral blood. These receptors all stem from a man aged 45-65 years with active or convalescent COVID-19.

The CDR3 is CSVAGGSNQPQHF. CDR3 nucleotide sequence: TGCAGCGTGGCAGGGGGTAGCAATCAGCCCCAGCATTTT. The chain is built from TRBV29-1 and TRBJ1-5; 7 bases line up with TRBD1. Germline V CDR1 and CDR2: SQVTM, ANQGSEA. J was trimmed by 0 bases and V by 6 bases; bases with no gene match: 2. This CDR3 has 13 amino acids. Combining the CDR3 with reference TRBV29-1 and TRBJ1-5 gives the whole variable domain SAVISQKPSRDICQRGTSLTIQCQVDSQVTMMFWYRQQPGQSLTLIATANQGSEATYESGFVIDKFPISRPNLTFSTLTVSNMSPEDSSIYLCSVAGGSNQPQHFGDGTRLSIL.

DNA of the CDR3: TGCAGTGCCGAGGGAGAATACGAGCAGTACTTC. It translates to CSAEGEYEQYF. The V gene is TRBV20-1, the J gene TRBJ2-7, with D possibly being TRBD2 (5 bases). The V end lost 6 bases, the J end lost 4 bases, and 10 bases lay between the germline ends. CDR1 is DFQATT, CDR2 SNEGSKA, per germline (reference sequence). The CDR3 sequence is 11 residues long.

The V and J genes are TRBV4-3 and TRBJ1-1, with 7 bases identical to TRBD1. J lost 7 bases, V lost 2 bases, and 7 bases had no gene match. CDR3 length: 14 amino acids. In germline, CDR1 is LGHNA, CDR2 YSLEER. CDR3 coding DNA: TGCGCCAGCAGCCAATCTGGGACAGCCTATGAAGCTTTCTTT. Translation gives CASSQSGTAYEAFF.

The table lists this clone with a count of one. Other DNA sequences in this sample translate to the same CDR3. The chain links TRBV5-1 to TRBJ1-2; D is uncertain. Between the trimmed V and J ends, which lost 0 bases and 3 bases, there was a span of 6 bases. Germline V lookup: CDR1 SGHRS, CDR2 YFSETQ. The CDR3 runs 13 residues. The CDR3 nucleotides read TGCGCCAGCAGCTTGGAGACTGACTATGGCTACACCTTC. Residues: CASSLETDYGYTF.

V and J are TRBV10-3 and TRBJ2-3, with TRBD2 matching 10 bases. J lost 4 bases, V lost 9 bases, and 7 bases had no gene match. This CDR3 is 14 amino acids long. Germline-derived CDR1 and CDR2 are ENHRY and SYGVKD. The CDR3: CAIASGRGADTQYF. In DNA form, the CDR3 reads TGTGCCATAGCTAGCGGGAGAGGGGCAGATACGCAGTATTTT.

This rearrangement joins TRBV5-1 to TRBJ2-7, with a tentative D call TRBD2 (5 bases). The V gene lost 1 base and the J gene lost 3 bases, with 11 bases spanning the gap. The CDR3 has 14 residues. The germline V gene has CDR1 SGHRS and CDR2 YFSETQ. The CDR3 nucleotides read TGCGCCAGCAGCTTGTCCGGGGATGGCTACGAGCAGTACTTC. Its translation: CASSLSGDGYEQYF. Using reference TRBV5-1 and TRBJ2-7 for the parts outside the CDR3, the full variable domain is KAGVTQTPRYLIKTRGQQVTLSCSPISGHRSVSWYQQTPGQGLQFLFEYFSETQRNKGNFPGRFSGRQFSNSRSEMNVSTLELGDSALYLCASSLSGDGYEQYFGPGTRLTVT.

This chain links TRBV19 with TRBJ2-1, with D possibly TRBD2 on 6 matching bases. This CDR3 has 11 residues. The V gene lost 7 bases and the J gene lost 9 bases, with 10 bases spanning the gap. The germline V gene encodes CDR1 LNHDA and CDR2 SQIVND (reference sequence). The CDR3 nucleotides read TGTGCCAGTAAAAGCGGGCTTGAGCAGTTCTTC. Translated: CASKSGLEQFF. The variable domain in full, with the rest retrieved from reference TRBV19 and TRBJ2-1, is DGGITQSPKYLFRKEGQNVTLSCEQNLNHDAMYWYRQDPGQGLRLIYYSQIVNDFQKGDIAEGYSVSREKKESFPLTVTSAQKNPTAFYLCASKSGLEQFFGPGTRLTVL.

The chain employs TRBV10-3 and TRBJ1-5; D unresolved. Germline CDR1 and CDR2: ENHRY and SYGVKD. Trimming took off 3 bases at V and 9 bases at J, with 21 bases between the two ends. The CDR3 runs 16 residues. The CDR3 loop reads CAISDPMQGVNSPQHF. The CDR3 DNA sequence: TGTGCCATCAGTGACCCCATGCAAGGAGTCAATTCGCCCCAGCATTTT.

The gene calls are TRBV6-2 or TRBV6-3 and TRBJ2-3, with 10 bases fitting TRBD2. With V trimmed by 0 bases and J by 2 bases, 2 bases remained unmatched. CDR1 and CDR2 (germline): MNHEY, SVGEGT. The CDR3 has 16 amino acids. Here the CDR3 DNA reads TGTGCCAGCAGTTACTCAGCGGGAGGGTACACAGATACGCAGTATTTT. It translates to CASSYSAGGYTDTQYF.

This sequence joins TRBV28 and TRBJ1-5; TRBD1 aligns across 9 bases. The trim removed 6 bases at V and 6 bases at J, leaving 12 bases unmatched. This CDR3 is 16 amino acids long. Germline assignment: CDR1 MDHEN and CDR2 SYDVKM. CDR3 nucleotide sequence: TGTGCCAGCAGGACAGCCGGGACAGGGTTAGTTCAGCCCCAGCATTTT. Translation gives CASRTAGTGLVQPQHF.

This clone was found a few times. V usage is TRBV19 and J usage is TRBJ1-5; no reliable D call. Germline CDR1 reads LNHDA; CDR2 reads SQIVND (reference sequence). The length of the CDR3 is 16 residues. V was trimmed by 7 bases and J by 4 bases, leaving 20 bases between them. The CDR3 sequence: CASKPRGRGRNQPQHF. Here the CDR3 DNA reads TGTGCCAGTAAACCCCGAGGGCGAGGCAGAAATCAGCCCCAGCATTTT.

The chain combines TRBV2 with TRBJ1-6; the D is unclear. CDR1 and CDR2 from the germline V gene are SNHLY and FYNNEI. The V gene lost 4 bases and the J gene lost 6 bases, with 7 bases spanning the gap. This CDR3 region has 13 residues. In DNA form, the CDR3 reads TGTGCCAGCAGTGTCGGTTTTAATTCACCCCTCCACTTT. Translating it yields CASSVGFNSPLHF.

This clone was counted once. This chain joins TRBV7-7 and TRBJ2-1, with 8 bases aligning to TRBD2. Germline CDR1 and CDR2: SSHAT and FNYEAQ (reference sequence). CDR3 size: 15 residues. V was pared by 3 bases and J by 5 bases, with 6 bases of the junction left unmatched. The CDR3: CASSFSGNSHNEQFF. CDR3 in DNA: TGTGCCAGCAGCTTTAGCGGGAACTCTCACAATGAGCAGTTCTTC.

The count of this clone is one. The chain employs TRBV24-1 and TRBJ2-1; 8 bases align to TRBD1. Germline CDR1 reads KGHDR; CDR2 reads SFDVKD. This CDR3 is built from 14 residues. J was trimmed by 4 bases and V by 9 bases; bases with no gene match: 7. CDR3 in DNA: TGTGCCACCGGGGACAGGTCCAAATACAATGAGCAGTTCTTC. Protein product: CATGDRSKYNEQFF.

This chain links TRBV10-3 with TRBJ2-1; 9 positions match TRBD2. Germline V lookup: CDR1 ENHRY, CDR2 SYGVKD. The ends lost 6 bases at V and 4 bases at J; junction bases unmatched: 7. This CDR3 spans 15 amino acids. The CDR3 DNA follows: TGTGCCATCAGCCCGGGACTAGCAGATTACAATGAGCAGTTCTTC. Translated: CAISPGLADYNEQFF.

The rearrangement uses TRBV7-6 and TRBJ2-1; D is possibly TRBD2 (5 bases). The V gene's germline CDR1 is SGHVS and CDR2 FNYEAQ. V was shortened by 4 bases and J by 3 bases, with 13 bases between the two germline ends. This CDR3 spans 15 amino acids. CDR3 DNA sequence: TGTGCCAGCAGCTCGGGCGGGCCCGACTACAATGAGCAGTTCTTC. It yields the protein CASSSGGPDYNEQFF. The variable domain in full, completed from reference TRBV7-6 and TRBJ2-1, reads GAGVSQSPRYKVTKRGQDVALRCDPISGHVSLYWYRQALGQGPEFLTYFNYEAQQDKSGLPNDRFSAERPEGSISTLTIQRTEQRDSAMYRCASSSGGPDYNEQFFGPGTRLTVL.

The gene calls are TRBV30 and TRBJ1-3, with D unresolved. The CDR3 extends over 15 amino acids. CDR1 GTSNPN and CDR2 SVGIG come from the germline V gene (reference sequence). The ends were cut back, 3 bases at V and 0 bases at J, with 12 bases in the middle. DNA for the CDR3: TGTGCCTGGAGCCTGGGCCAGGACTCTGGAAACACCATATATTTT. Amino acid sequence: CAWSLGQDSGNTIYF.

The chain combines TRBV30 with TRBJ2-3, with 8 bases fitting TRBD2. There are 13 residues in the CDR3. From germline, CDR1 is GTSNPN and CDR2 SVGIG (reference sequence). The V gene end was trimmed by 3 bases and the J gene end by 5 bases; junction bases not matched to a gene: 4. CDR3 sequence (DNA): TGTGCCTGGAGCAGCGGGAGAAAAGATACGCAGTATTTT. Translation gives CAWSSGRKDTQYF.

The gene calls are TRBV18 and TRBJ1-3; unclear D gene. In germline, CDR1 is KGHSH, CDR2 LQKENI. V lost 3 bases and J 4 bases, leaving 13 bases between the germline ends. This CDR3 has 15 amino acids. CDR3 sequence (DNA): TGTGCCAGCTCACCGCCCCGGGTCACGGGAAACACCATATATTTT. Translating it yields CASSPPRVTGNTIYF.

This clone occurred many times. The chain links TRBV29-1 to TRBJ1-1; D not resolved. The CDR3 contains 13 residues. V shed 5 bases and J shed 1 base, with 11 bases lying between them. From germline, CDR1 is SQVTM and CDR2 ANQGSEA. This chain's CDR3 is CSVLSSGNTEAFF. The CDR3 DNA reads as TGCAGCGTTCTTTCCAGCGGGAACACTGAAGCTTTCTTT.

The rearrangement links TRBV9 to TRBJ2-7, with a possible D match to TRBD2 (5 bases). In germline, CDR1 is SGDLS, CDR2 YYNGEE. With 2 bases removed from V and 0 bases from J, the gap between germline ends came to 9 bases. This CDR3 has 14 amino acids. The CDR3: CASSVDYISYEQYF. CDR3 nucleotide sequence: TGTGCCAGCAGCGTTGACTATATCTCCTACGAGCAGTACTTC.

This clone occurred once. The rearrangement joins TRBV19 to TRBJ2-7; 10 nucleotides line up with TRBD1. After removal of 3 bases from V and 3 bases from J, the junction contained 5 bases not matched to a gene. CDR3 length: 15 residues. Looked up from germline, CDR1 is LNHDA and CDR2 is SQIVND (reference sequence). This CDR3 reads CASSIRDRGIYEQYF. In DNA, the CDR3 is TGTGCCAGTAGTATCCGGGACAGGGGCATCTACGAGCAGTACTTC.